Listed below are T cell receptor beta chains from one sample, sequenced in a study of blood T cell repertoires in COVID-19. Clones were sequenced by immunoSEQ multiplex PCR, and TCRdb holds only the in-frame ones, with some missing. The top ten hold just over 6.5% of the sample, which has about 130,000 clones, 85% seen once. Sequenced sample: peripheral blood. Every receptor here comes from a man older than 75 with active or convalescent COVID-19. The conserved cysteine and the conserved F or W are not part of the CDR3 here. Rows may omit the clone size; those that give it use once, few, many or a size class.

v_gene: TRBV4-1
abundance: NA
CDR3aa: ASSQESTGWGNQPQH

v_gene: TRBV27
abundance: NA
CDR3aa: ASSFTGVTGYT

v_gene: TRBV18
abundance: NA
CDR3aa: ASSPLRGAGGELF

v_gene: TRBV5-1
abundance: once
CDR3aa: ASSLGANTDTQY

v_gene: TRBV2
abundance: NA
CDR3aa: ATSQGRDTGELF

v_gene: TRBV6-5
abundance: NA
CDR3aa: ASSPQGAVFDEQF

v_gene: TRBV4-2
abundance: NA
CDR3aa: ASSQGQMNTEAF

v_gene: TRBV2
abundance: NA
CDR3aa: ASSDPRGGTSGREVRSYEQY

v_gene: TRBV12-3/TRBV12-4
abundance: NA
CDR3aa: ASSPRGETQY

v_gene: TRBV6-5
abundance: NA
CDR3aa: ASLSVYGGDTQY

v_gene: TRBV7-8
abundance: NA
CDR3aa: ASSSLTSGIPGELF

v_gene: TRBV7-3
abundance: NA
CDR3aa: ASSPGTGAHEQF

v_gene: TRBV7-2
abundance: NA
CDR3aa: ASSQGGGQGRAKNIQY

v_gene: TRBV6-5
abundance: NA
CDR3aa: ASSYSTFGMYGYT

v_gene: TRBV10-3
abundance: NA
CDR3aa: AISDEIGANVLT

v_gene: TRBV10-3
abundance: NA
CDR3aa: AISESTDRNNEQF

v_gene: TRBV7-8
abundance: NA
CDR3aa: ASSFASGVRVETQY

v_gene: TRBV12-3/TRBV12-4
abundance: NA
CDR3aa: ASSKEPGDAF

v_gene: TRBV4-3
abundance: NA
CDR3aa: ASSQEAGILDEQF

v_gene: TRBV5-4
abundance: NA
CDR3aa: ASSLQDKSSYEQY

v_gene: TRBV1
abundance: NA
CDR3aa: TSSQDLREGEAF

v_gene: TRBV5-1
abundance: NA
CDR3aa: ASSLGRGGTEAF

v_gene: TRBV27
abundance: NA
CDR3aa: ASSTNRGGFYEQY

v_gene: TRBV5-1
abundance: NA
CDR3aa: ASSYAPPRTPYEQY

v_gene: TRBV7-2
abundance: NA
CDR3aa: ASSLGGLDTQY

v_gene: TRBV30
abundance: NA
CDR3aa: ASRTSGADEQF

v_gene: TRBV5-1
abundance: NA
CDR3aa: ASGRTGISPGANVLT

v_gene: TRBV7-9
abundance: NA
CDR3aa: ASRPRDRAYEQY

v_gene: TRBV6-5
abundance: NA
CDR3aa: ASGQSNQPQH

v_gene: TRBV7-9
abundance: NA
CDR3aa: ARRGDRGSNEQF

v_gene: TRBV28
abundance: NA
CDR3aa: ASIDGGADEKLF

v_gene: TRBV7-3
abundance: NA
CDR3aa: ASSLDGQYTGELF

v_gene: TRBV5-5
abundance: once
CDR3aa: ASSWGQGGNTEAF

v_gene: TRBV9
abundance: NA
CDR3aa: ASSVGASSGNTIY

v_gene: TRBV28
abundance: NA
CDR3aa: ASSLEGIHGYT

v_gene: TRBV5-5
abundance: once
CDR3aa: ASSFELWETKAF

v_gene: TRBV27
abundance: NA
CDR3aa: ASSLSGVPGELF

v_gene: TRBV10-3
abundance: NA
CDR3aa: AISEEHPKNIQY

v_gene: TRBV7-2
abundance: NA
CDR3aa: ASSLVGTGQAF

v_gene: TRBV5-6
abundance: NA
CDR3aa: ASSLAGGIGYT

v_gene: TRBV14
abundance: NA
CDR3aa: ASSPRGRNTIY

v_gene: TRBV18
abundance: NA
CDR3aa: ASSPWGQGAWNEQF

v_gene: TRBV29-1
abundance: NA
CDR3aa: SVGIAGSYEQY

v_gene: TRBV19
abundance: NA
CDR3aa: ASSVTSETTPF

v_gene: TRBV5-1
abundance: NA
CDR3aa: ASSTDGLPRELF

v_gene: TRBV6-5
abundance: NA
CDR3aa: ASSYSAPPTNNEQF

v_gene: TRBV5-1
abundance: few
CDR3aa: ASTDGTGNSEQY

v_gene: TRBV7-9
abundance: NA
CDR3aa: ASSLGQGARTDTQY

v_gene: TRBV4-1
abundance: NA
CDR3aa: ASSQDPSGSTDTQY

v_gene: TRBV5-1
abundance: NA
CDR3aa: ASSLDQGSNQPQH

v_gene: TRBV19
abundance: NA
CDR3aa: ASSPTFSGKTQY